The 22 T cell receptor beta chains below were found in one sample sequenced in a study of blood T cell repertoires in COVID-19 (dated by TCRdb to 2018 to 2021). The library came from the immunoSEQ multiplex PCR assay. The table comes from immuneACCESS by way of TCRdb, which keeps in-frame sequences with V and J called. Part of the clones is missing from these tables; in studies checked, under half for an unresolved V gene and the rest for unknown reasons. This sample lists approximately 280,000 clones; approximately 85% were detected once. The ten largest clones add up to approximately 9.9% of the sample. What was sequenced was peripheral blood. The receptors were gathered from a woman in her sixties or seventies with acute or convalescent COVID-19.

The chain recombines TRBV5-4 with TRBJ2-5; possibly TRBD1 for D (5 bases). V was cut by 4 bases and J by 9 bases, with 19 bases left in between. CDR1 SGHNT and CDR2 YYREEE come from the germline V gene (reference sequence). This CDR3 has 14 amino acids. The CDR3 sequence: CASSPAGMWSSQYF. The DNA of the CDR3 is TGTGCCAGCAGCCCGGCAGGGATGTGGTCGTCCCAGTACTTC. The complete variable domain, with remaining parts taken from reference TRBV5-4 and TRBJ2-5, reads ETGVTQSPTHLIKTRGQQVTLRCSSQSGHNTVSWYQQALGQGPQFIFQYYREEENGRGNFPPRFSGLQFPNYSSELNVNALELDDSALYLCASSPAGMWSSQYFGPGTRLLVL.

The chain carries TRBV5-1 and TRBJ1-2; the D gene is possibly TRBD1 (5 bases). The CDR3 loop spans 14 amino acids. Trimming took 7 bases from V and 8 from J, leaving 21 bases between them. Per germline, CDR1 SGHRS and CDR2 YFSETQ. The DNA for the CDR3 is TGCGCCAGCGGGACTGGGGACGGCGGACTGGGCTACACCTTC. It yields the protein CASGTGDGGLGYTF.

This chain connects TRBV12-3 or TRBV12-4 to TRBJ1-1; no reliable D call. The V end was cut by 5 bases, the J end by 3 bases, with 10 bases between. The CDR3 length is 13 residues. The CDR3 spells CASSGGRYTEAFF. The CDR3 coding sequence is TGTGCCAGCAGTGGTGGGAGATACACTGAAGCTTTCTTT.

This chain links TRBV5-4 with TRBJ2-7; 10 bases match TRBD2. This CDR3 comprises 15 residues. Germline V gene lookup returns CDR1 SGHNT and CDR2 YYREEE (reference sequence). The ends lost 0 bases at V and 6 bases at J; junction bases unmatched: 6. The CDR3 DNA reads TGTGCCAGCAGCTTGGATGCTAGCGGGGGTGGCGAGCAGTACTTC. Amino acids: CASSLDASGGGEQYF. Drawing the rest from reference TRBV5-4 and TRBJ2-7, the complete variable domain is ETGVTQSPTHLIKTRGQQVTLRCSSQSGHNTVSWYQQALGQGPQFIFQYYREEENGRGNFPPRFSGLQFPNYSSELNVNALELDDSALYLCASSLDASGGGEQYFGPGTRLTVT.

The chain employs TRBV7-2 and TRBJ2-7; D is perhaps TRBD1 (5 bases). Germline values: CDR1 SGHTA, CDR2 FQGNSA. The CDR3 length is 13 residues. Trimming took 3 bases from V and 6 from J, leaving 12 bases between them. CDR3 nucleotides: TGTGCCAGCAGCTTTGGCAGGGTAAGCGAGCAGTACTTC. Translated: CASSFGRVSEQYF.

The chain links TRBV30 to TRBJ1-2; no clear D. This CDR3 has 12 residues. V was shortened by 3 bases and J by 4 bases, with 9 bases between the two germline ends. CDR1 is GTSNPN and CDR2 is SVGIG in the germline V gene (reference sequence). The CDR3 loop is CAWRGGGYGYTF. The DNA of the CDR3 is TGTGCCTGGAGGGGAGGCGGCTATGGCTACACCTTC.

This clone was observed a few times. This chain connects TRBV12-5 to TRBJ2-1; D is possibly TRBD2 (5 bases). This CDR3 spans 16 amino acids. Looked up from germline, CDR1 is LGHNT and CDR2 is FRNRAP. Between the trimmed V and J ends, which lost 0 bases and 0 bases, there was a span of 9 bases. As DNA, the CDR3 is TGTGCTAGTGGTTTGGTTATAGGGAGCTCCTACAATGAGCAGTTCTTC. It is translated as CASGLVIGSSYNEQFF.

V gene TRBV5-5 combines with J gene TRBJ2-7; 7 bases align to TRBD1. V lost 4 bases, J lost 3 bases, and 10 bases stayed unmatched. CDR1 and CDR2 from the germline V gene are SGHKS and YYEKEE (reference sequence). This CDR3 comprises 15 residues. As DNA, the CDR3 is TGTGCCAGCAGCGTAACAGGGGTGCTAGGCTACGAGCAGTACTTC. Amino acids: CASSVTGVLGYEQYF.

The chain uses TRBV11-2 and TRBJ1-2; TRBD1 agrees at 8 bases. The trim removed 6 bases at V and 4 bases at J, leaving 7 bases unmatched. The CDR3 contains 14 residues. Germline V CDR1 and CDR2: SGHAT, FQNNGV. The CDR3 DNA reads TGTGCCAGCAGTATACCGGGACAGGTCTATGGCTACACCTTC. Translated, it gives CASSIPGQVYGYTF.

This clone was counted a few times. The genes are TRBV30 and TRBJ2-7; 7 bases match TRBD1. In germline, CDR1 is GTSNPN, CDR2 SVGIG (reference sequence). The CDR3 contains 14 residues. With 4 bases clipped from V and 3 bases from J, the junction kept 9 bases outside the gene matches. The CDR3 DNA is TGTGCCTGGACCGAACGGGACAGCTACTACGAGCAGTACTTC. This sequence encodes CAWTERDSYYEQYF.

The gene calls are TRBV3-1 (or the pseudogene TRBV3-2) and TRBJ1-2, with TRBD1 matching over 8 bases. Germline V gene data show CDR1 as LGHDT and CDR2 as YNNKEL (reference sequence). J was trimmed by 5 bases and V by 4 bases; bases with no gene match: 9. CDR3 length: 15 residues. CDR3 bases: TGTGCCAGCAGCCCAGGACAGGGCGGGCCATATGGCTACACCTTC. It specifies CASSPGQGGPYGYTF.

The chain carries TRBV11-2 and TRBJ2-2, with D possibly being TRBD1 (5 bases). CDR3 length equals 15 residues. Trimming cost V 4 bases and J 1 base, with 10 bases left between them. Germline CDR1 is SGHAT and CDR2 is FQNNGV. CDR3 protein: CASSYGHMNTGELFF. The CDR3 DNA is TGTGCCAGCAGCTACGGACATATGAACACCGGGGAGCTGTTTTTT. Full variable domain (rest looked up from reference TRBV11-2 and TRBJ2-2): EAGVAQSPRYKIIEKRQSVAFWCNPISGHATLYWYQQILGQGPKLLIQFQNNGVVDDSQLPKDRFSAERLKGVDSTLKIQPAKLEDSAVYLCASSYGHMNTGELFFGEGSRLTVL.

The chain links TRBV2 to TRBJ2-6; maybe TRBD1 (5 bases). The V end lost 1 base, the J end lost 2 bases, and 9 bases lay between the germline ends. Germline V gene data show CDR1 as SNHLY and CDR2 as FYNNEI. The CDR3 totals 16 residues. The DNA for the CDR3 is TGTGCCAGCAGTGAAGATGGGGCAACTGGGGCCAACGTCCTGACTTTC. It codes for CASSEDGATGANVLTF.

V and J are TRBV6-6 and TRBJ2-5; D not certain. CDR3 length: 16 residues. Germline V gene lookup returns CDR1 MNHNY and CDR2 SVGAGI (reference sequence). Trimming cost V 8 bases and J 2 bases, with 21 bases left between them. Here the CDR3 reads CASSFERLKIQETQYF. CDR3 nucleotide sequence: TGTGCCAGCTCATTCGAGAGATTAAAAATTCAAGAGACCCAGTACTTC.

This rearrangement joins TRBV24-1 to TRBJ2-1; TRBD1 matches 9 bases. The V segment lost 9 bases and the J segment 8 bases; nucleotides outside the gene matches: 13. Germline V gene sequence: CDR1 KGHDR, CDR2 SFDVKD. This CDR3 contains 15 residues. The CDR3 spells CATGPLGQGVDEQFF. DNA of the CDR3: TGTGCCACCGGGCCGCTGGGACAGGGAGTCGATGAGCAGTTCTTC.

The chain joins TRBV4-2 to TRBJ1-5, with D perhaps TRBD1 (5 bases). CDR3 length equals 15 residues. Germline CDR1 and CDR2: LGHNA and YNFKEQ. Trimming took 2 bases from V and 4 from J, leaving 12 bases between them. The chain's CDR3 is CASSQFMTENQPQHF. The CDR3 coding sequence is TGTGCCAGCAGCCAATTTATGACAGAGAATCAGCCCCAGCATTTT.

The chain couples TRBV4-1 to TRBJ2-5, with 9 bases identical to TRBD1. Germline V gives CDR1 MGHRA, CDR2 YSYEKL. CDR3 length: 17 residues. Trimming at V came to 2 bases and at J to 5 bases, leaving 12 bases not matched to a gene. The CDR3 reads CASSQSEGQGRTETQYF. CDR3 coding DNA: TGCGCCAGCAGCCAATCGGAAGGACAGGGGAGGACGGAGACCCAGTACTTC.

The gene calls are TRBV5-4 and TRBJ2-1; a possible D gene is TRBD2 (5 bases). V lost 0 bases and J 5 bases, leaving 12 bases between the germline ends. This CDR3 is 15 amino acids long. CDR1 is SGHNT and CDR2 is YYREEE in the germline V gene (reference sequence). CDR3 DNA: TGTGCCAGCAGCTTGGGAGGGTTGAGACACAATGAGCAGTTCTTC. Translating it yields CASSLGGLRHNEQFF. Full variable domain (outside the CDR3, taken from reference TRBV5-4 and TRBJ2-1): ETGVTQSPTHLIKTRGQQVTLRCSSQSGHNTVSWYQQALGQGPQFIFQYYREEENGRGNFPPRFSGLQFPNYSSELNVNALELDDSALYLCASSLGGLRHNEQFFGPGTRLTVL.

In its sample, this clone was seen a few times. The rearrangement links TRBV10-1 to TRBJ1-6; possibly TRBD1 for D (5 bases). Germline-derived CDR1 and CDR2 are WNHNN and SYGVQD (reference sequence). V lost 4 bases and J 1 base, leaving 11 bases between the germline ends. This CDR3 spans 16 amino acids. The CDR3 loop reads CASSVREGSYNSPLHF. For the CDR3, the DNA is TGCGCCAGCAGTGTTAGGGAGGGGTCCTATAATTCACCCCTCCACTTT.

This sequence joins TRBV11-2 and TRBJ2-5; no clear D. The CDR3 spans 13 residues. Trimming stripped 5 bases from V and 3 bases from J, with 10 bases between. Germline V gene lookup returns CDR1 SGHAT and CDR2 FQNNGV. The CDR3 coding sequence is TGTGCCAGCAGCCACCGACTCGAAGAGACCCAGTACTTC. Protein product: CASSHRLEETQYF.

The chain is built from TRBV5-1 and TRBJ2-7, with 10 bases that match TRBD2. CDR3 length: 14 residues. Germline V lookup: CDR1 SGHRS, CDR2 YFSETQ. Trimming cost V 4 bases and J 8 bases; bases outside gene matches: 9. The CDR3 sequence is CASSHTSGDFQQYF. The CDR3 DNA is TGCGCCAGCAGCCATACTAGCGGGGACTTTCAGCAGTACTTC.

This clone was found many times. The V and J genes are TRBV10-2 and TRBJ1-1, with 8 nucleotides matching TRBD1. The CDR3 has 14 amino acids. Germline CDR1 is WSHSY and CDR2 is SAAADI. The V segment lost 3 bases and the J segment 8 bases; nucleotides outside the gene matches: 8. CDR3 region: CASSDWTGQWEAFF. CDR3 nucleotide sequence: TGCGCCAGCAGTGATTGGACAGGGCAATGGGAAGCTTTCTTT.